This is a list of T cell receptor beta chains from one sample in a study of Ad26.COV2.S vaccination and SARS-CoV-2 variants. Profiled with immunoSEQ multiplex PCR; TCRdb holds only in-frame clones, not every one. There are about 680,000 clones in the sample; around 89% occur only once, and around 1.5% lies in the top ten. This sample comprised peripheral blood, obtained in a trial of Ad26.COV2.S vaccine versus placebo. These receptors originate from a person aged 18-60 years who received the Ad26.COV2.S COVID-19 vaccine or a placebo. The CDR3 runs from the conserved cysteine through the conserved F or W. The order of the fields is V gene, J gene, CDR3 protein.

V gene: TRBV5-1; J gene: TRBJ1-3; CDR3 protein: CASSSADRFGNTIYF
V gene: TRBV7-6; J gene: TRBJ2-7; CDR3 protein: CASSSKDRGDTYEQYF
V gene: TRBV19; J gene: TRBJ2-7; CDR3 protein: CASSIADRAYEQYF
V gene: TRBV27; J gene: TRBJ1-5; CDR3 protein: CASSPGADNQPQHF
V gene: TRBV3-1/TRBV3-2; J gene: TRBJ2-1; CDR3 protein: CASSPGTGGRNEQFF
V gene: TRBV5-4; J gene: TRBJ1-6; CDR3 protein: CASSSTGYNSPLHF
V gene: TRBV20-1; J gene: TRBJ2-1; CDR3 protein: CSASPSRTSYNEQFF
V gene: TRBV29-1; J gene: TRBJ2-7; CDR3 protein: CSVGGGTSSYEQYF
V gene: TRBV2; J gene: TRBJ1-1; CDR3 protein: CASSVREFTEAFF
V gene: TRBV9; J gene: TRBJ2-2; CDR3 protein: CASSVEETGGYTGELFF
V gene: TRBV19; J gene: TRBJ1-1; CDR3 protein: CASSRPGGVDTEAFF
V gene: TRBV9; J gene: TRBJ2-2; CDR3 protein: CASSVLPDGNTGELFF
V gene: TRBV5-1; J gene: TRBJ2-1; CDR3 protein: CASCGTGFNEQFF
V gene: TRBV5-1; J gene: TRBJ2-5; CDR3 protein: CASSLSGAQETQYF
V gene: TRBV7-8; J gene: TRBJ2-2; CDR3 protein: CASSLVTGTHTANTGELFF
V gene: TRBV6-2/TRBV6-3; J gene: TRBJ1-5; CDR3 protein: CASSLWGSNQPQHF
V gene: TRBV7-9; J gene: TRBJ2-5; CDR3 protein: CASSLRGTPQETQYF
V gene: TRBV7-2; J gene: TRBJ2-3; CDR3 protein: CASSLGSADTQYF
V gene: TRBV12-3/TRBV12-4; J gene: TRBJ1-1; CDR3 protein: CASSFSTEAFF
V gene: TRBV29-1; J gene: TRBJ2-6; CDR3 protein: CSVLAGAGANVLTF
V gene: TRBV30; J gene: TRBJ2-2; CDR3 protein: CAWRETAGELFF
V gene: TRBV19; J gene: TRBJ1-5; CDR3 protein: CASTSAGYSNQPQHF
V gene: TRBV30; J gene: TRBJ1-3; CDR3 protein: CAWRGGTSSGNTIYF
V gene: TRBV3-1/TRBV3-2; J gene: TRBJ2-1; CDR3 protein: CASSQYFSGRRENEQFF
V gene: TRBV5-1; J gene: TRBJ1-2; CDR3 protein: CASSWSDREDGYTF
V gene: TRBV4-2; J gene: TRBJ1-2; CDR3 protein: CASSQRGADYGYTF
V gene: TRBV25-1; J gene: TRBJ2-5; CDR3 protein: CASRGGGVETQYF
V gene: TRBV6-5; J gene: TRBJ2-6; CDR3 protein: CASRLGVSGANVLTF
V gene: TRBV30; J gene: TRBJ2-1; CDR3 protein: CAWGGQGYNEQFF
V gene: TRBV5-4; J gene: TRBJ1-1; CDR3 protein: CASSLGPEAFF
V gene: TRBV2; J gene: TRBJ1-3; CDR3 protein: CASSEAGGPGNTIYF
V gene: TRBV28; J gene: TRBJ1-2; CDR3 protein: CASSLNPGNYGYTF
V gene: TRBV7-8; J gene: TRBJ2-7; CDR3 protein: CASSLETAFSLTSYEQYF
V gene: TRBV6-1; J gene: TRBJ2-5; CDR3 protein: CASSEARVRRETQYF
V gene: TRBV3-1/TRBV3-2; J gene: TRBJ2-7; CDR3 protein: CASSQRGGTSGSYEQYF
V gene: TRBV30; J gene: TRBJ1-3; CDR3 protein: CAWSGGTGNTIYF
V gene: TRBV6-1; J gene: TRBJ2-7; CDR3 protein: CASSDVYSYEQYF
V gene: TRBV6-5; J gene: TRBJ2-5; CDR3 protein: CASRALVVQETQYF
V gene: TRBV5-5; J gene: TRBJ2-3; CDR3 protein: CASSLGGGTTDTQYF
V gene: TRBV29-1; J gene: TRBJ1-1; CDR3 protein: CSVAQTGGDTEAFF
V gene: TRBV5-1; J gene: TRBJ2-5; CDR3 protein: CASSLIGLAEETQYF
V gene: TRBV23-1; J gene: TRBJ1-1; CDR3 protein: CASSRGYREAFF
V gene: TRBV7-2; J gene: TRBJ2-1; CDR3 protein: CASSTAGSGYNEQFF
V gene: TRBV18; J gene: TRBJ1-1; CDR3 protein: CASSPGGTGTEAFF
V gene: TRBV7-2; J gene: TRBJ2-7; CDR3 protein: CASSSLLLPSGGLNSEQYF
V gene: TRBV5-6; J gene: TRBJ2-1; CDR3 protein: CASSFRLAEQFF
V gene: TRBV5-1; J gene: TRBJ1-4; CDR3 protein: CASSPPAGGNEKLFF
V gene: TRBV24-1; J gene: TRBJ2-1; CDR3 protein: CATSDSTGQGGGNEQFF
V gene: TRBV11-2; J gene: TRBJ2-4; CDR3 protein: CASRAGTLNIQYF